Shown below are 2 T cell receptor beta chains from a single sample sequenced in a study of vaccination and CD4 T cells after COVID-19. These receptors have no identified antigens. Cultured CD4+ T cell DNA underwent sequencing with the Oncomine TCR Beta short-read assay. A single record per CDR3 protein comes from TCRdb applying MiXCR to the PCR reads. This sample has 12,000 or so distinct CDR3 sequences, with about 38% found just once. Specified treatment: approximately nine-day PBMC culture with coronavirus spike peptide pools or control peptides (ViraFEST assay). The specimen was cultured CD4+ T cells from blood. These receptors were obtained from a human donor with COVID-19.

This clonotype was observed a handful of times. V gene TRBV6-1 combines with J gene TRBJ2-5; 11 bases match TRBD1. V was pared by 8 bases and J by 5 bases, with 7 bases of the junction left unmatched. Germline CDR1 and CDR2: MNHNS and SASEGT. CDR3 size: 14 residues. The CDR3 DNA is TGTGCCAGCTCGAACGGACAGGGGGCTGAGACCCAGTACTTC. Its protein product is CASSNGQGAETQYF.

This clonotype was seen more than once but under ten times. This rearrangement joins TRBV10-3 to TRBJ1-3; D call uncertain. The CDR3 sequence is 14 residues long. V was trimmed by 3 bases and J by 0 bases, leaving 6 bases between them. Germline V CDR1 and CDR2: ENHRY, SYGVKD. Written as DNA, the CDR3 is TGTGCCATCAGTGATGGAAGCTCTGGAAACACCATATATTTT. Protein sequence: CAISDGSSGNTIYF.